This T cell receptor beta chain derives from a study of human T cells and chemical hapten exposure. In its sample, this clonotype was seen many times. One entry per CDR3 protein results from TCRdb running MiXCR on the RACE reads. The top ten hold less than 10% of the sample, which has 300,000 to 350,000 distinct CDR3 sequences, approximately 6.3% seen once. Sample time point: patch test 1, 2 weeks after DPC sensitization. The treatment is: therapeutic diphenylcyclopropenone sensitization with weekly scalp DPC. Germline-derived CDR1 and CDR2 are SGHKS and YYEKEE (reference sequence). Trimming removed 3 bases from V and 6 bases from J; junction bases left unmatched: 12. This CDR3 contains 16 residues.

The rearrangement joins TRBV5-5 to TRBJ1-5, with 7 nucleotides matching TRBD1. Sequences were derived from whole blood, sampled in connection with sensitization to the hapten diphenylcyclopropenone (DPC). The clonotype originates from a woman between 18 and 29 years old with alopecia areata. Some clones in this sample may be carry-over from other donors' samples. The CDR3 nucleotides read TGTGCCAGCAGCTCCGGTCAGGGGGGCTTCGGTCAGCCCCAGCATTTT. Amino acids: CASSSGQGGFGQPQHF.